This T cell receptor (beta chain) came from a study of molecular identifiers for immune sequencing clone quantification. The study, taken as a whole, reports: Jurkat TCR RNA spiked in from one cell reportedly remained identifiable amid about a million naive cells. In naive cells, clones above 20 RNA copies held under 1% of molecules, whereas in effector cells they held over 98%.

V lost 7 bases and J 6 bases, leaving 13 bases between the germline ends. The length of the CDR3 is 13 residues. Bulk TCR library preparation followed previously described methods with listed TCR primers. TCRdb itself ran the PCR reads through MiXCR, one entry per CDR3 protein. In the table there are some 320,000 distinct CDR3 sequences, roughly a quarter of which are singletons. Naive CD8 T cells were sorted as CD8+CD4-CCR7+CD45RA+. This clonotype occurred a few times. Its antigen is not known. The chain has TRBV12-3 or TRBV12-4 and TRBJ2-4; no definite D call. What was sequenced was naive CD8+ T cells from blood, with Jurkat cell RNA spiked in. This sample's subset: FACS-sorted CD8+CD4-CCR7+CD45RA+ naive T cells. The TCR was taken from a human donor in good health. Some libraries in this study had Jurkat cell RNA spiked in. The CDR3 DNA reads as TGTGCCAGCACCCCCCCCCCGGGAAACATTCAGTACTTC. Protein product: CASTPPPGNIQYF.